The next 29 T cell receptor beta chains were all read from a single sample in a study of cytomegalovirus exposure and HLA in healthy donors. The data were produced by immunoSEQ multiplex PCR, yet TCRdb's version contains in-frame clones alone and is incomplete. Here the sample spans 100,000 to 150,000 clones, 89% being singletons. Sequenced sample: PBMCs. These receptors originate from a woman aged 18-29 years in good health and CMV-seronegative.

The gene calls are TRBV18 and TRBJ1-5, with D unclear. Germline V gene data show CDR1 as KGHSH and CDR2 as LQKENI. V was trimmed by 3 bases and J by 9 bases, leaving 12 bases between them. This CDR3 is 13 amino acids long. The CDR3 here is CASSPGVQTPQHF. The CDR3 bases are TGTGCCAGCTCACCCGGGGTACAGACGCCCCAGCATTTT. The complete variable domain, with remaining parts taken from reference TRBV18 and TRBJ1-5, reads NAGVMQNPRHLVRRRGQEARLRCSPMKGHSHVYWYRQLPEEGLKFMVYLQKENIIDESGMPKERFSAEFPKEGPSILRIQQVVRGDSAAYFCASSPGVQTPQHFGDGTRLSIL.

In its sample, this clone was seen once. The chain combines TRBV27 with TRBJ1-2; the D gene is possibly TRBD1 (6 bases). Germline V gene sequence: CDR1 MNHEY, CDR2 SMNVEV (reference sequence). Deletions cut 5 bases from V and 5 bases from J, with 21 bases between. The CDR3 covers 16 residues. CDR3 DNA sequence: TGTGCCAGCAGTCCCTACCCCCGGACAGTAATGTATGGCTACACCTTC. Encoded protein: CASSPYPRTVMYGYTF.

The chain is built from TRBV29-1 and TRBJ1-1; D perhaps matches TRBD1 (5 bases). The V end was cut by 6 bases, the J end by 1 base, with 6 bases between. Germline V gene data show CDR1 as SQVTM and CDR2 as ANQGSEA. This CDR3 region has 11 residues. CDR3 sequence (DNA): TGCAGCGTGCAGGGGAACACTGAAGCTTTCTTT. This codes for CSVQGNTEAFF. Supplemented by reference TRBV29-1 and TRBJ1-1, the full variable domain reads SAVISQKPSRDICQRGTSLTIQCQVDSQVTMMFWYRQQPGQSLTLIATANQGSEATYESGFVIDKFPISRPNLTFSTLTVSNMSPEDSSIYLCSVQGNTEAFFGQGTRLTVV.

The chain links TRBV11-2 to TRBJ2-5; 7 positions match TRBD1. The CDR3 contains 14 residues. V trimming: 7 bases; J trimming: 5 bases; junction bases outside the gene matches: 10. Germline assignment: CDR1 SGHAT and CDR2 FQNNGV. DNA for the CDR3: TGTGCCAGCACCCAAACAGGGGCCGGGGAGACCCAGTACTTC. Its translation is CASTQTGAGETQYF.

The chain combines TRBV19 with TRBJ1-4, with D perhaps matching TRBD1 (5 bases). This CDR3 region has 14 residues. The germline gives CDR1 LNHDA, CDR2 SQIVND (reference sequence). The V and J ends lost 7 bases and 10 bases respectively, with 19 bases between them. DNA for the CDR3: TGTGCCAGTACCCTGGGAGGGGCGAGGGGAAAACTGTTTTTT. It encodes CASTLGGARGKLFF.

CDR3 sequence reads: CASSPTVRLSTDTQYF. The CDR3 bases are TGTGCCAGCAGCCCTACGGTGCGGTTGAGCACAGATACGCAGTATTTT. The gene calls are TRBV14 and TRBJ2-3; D call uncertain. V shed 4 bases and J shed 0 bases, with 14 bases lying between them. The CDR3 is made up of 16 amino acids. Germline V CDR1 and CDR2: SGHDN, FVKESK.

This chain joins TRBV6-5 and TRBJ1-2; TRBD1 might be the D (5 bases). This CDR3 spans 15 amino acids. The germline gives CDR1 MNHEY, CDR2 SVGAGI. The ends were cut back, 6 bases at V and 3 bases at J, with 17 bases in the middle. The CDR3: CASSLQRGQDYGYTF. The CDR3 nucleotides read TGTGCCAGCAGCTTACAAAGGGGCCAAGACTATGGCTACACCTTC.

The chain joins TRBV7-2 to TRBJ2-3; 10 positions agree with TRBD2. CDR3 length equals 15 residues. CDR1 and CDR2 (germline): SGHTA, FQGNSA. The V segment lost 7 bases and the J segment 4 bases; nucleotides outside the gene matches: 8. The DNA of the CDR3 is TGTGCCAGCACCCTACTAGCGGGGAGCGCAGATACGCAGTATTTT. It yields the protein CASTLLAGSADTQYF.

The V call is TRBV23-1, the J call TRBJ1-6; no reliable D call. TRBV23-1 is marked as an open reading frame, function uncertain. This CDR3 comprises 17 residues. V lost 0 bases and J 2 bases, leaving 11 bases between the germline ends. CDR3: CASSQSRGGPYNSPLHF. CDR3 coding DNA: TGCGCCAGCAGTCAATCACGGGGAGGGCCCTATAATTCACCCCTCCACTTT.

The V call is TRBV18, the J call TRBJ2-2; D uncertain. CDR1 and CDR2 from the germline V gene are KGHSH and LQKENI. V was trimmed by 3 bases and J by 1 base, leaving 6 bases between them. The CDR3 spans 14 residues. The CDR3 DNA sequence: TGTGCCAGCTCACCGCGGATGAACACCGGGGAGCTGTTTTTT. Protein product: CASSPRMNTGELFF. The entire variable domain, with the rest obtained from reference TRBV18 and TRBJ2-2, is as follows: NAGVMQNPRHLVRRRGQEARLRCSPMKGHSHVYWYRQLPEEGLKFMVYLQKENIIDESGMPKERFSAEFPKEGPSILRIQQVVRGDSAAYFCASSPRMNTGELFFGEGSRLTVL.

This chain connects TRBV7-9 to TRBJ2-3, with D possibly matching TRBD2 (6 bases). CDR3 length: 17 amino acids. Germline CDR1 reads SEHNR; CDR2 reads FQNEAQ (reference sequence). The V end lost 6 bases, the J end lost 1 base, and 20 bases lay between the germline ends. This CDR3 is CASSYPPGDRGTDTQYF. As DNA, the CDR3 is TGTGCCAGCAGTTACCCACCGGGGGACCGCGGCACAGATACGCAGTATTTT.

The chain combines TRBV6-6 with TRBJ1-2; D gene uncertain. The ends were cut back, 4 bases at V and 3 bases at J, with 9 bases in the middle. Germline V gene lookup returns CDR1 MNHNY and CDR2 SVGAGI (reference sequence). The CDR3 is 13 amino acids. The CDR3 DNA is TGTGCCAGCAGTTCAGAAGACTACTATGGCTACACCTTC. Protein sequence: CASSSEDYYGYTF.

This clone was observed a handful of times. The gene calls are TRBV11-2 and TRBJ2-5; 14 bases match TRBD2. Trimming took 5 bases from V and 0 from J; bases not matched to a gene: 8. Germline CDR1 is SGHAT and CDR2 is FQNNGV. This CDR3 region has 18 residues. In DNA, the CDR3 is TGTGCCAGCAGCCGACTAGCGGGGGGGTCCGAGAACCAAGAGACCCAGTACTTC. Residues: CASSRLAGGSENQETQYF.

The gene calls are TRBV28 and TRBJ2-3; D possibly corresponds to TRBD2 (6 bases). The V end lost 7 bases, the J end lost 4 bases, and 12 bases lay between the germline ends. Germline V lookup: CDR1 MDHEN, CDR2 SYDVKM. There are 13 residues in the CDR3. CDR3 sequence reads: CASNHPSADTQYF. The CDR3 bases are TGTGCCAGCAATCACCCTAGCGCAGATACGCAGTATTTT.

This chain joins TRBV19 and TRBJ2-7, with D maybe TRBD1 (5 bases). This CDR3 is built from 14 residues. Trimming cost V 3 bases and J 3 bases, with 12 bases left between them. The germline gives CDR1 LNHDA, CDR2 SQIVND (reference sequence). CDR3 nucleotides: TGTGCCAGTAGTATTTATCACGACAGCTACGAGCAGTACGTC. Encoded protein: CASSIYHDSYEQYV.

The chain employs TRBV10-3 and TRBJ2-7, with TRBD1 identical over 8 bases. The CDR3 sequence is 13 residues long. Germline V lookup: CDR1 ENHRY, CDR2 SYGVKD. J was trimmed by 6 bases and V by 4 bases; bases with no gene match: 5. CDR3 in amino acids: CAISGIDRGEQYF. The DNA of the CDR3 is TGTGCCATCAGTGGTATAGACAGGGGCGAGCAGTACTTC.

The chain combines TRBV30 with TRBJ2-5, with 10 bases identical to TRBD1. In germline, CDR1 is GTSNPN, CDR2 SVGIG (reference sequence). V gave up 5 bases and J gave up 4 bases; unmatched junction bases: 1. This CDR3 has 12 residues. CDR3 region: CAWGQGGETQYF. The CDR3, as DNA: TGTGCCTGGGGACAGGGGGGAGAGACCCAGTACTTC. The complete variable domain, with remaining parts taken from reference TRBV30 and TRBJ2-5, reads SQTIHQWPATLVQPVGSPLSLECTVEGTSNPNLYWYRQAAGRGLQLLFYSVGIGQISSEVPQNLSASRPQDRQFILSSKKLLLSDSGFYLCAWGQGGETQYFGPGTRLLVL.

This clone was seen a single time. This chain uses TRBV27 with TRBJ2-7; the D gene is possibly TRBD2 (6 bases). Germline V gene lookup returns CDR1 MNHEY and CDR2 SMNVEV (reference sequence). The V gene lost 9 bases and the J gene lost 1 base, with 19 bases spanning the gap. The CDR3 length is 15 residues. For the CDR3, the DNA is TGTGCCAGTGCGGGGATATCCCTTGGGTCCTACGAGCAGTACTTC. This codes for CASAGISLGSYEQYF.

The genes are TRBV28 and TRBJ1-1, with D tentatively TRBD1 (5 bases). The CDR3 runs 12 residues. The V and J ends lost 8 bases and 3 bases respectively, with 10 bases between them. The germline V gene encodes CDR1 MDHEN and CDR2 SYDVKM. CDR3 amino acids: CASLGGYTEAFF. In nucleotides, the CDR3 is TGTGCCAGCCTGGGGGGATACACTGAAGCTTTCTTT.

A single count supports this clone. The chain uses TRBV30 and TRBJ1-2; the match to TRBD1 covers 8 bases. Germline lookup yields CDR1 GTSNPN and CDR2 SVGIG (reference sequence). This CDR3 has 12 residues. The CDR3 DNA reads TGTGCTTGTCGGACAGGGACTTTTGGCTACACCTTC. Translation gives CACRTGTFGYTF.

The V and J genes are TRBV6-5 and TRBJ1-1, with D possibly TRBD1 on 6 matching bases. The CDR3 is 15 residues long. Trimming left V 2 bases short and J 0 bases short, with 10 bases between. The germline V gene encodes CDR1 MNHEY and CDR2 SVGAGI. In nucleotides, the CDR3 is TGTGCCAGCAGTTACGAGGGGGTGATGAACACTGAAGCTTTCTTT. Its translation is CASSYEGVMNTEAFF.

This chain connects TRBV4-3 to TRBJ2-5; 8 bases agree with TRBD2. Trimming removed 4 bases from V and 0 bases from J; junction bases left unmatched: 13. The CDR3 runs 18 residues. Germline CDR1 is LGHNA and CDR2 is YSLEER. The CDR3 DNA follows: TGCGCCAGCAGCCCTGAGCGATTTAGCGGGACCTACCAAGAGACCCAGTACTTC. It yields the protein CASSPERFSGTYQETQYF.

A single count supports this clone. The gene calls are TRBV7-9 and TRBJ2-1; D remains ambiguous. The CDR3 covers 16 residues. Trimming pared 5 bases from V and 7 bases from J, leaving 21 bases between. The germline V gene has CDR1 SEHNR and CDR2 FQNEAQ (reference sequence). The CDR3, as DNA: TGTGCCAGCAGCCCCCCTCGGGTGGATTCTTTAAATGAGCAGTTCTTC. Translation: CASSPPRVDSLNEQFF.

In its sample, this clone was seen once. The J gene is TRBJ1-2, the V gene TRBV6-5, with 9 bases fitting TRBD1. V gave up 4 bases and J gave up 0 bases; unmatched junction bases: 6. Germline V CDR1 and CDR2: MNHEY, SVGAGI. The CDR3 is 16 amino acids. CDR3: CASSFMTGGSNYGYTF. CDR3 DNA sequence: TGTGCCAGCAGTTTCATGACAGGGGGGTCTAACTATGGCTACACCTTC.

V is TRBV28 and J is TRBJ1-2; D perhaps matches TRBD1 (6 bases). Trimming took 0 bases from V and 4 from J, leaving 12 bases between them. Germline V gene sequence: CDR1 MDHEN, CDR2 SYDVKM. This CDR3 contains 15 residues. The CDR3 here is CASSLWGAVLYGYTF. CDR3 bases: TGTGCCAGCAGTTTATGGGGGGCCGTTCTCTATGGCTACACCTTC.

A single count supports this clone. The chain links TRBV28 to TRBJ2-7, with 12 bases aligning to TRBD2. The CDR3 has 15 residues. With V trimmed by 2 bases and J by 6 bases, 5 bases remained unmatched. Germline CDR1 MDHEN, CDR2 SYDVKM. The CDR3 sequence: CASSLPGLAGSEQYF. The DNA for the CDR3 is TGTGCCAGCAGTTTACCCGGACTAGCGGGATCCGAGCAGTACTTC.

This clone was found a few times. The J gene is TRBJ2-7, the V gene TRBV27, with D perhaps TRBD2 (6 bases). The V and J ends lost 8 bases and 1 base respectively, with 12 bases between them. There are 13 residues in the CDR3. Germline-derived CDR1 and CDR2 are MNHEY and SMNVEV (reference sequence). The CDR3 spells CASSEAGSYEQYF. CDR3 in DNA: TGTGCCAGCTCCGAGGCGGGATCCTACGAGCAGTACTTC.

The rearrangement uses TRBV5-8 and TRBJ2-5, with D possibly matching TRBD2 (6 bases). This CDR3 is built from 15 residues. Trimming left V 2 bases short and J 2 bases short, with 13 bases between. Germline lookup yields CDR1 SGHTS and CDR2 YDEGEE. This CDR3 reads CASSFPGTPQETQYF. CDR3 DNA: TGTGCCAGCAGCTTTCCCGGGACTCCTCAAGAGACCCAGTACTTC.

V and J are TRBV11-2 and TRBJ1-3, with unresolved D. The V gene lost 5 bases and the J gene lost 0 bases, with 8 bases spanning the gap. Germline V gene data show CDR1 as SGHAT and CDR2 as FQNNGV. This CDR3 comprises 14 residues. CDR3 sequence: CASSHPGSGNTIYF. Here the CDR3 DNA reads TGTGCCAGCAGCCACCCGGGCTCTGGAAACACCATATATTTT.